A selection of T cell receptor beta chains follows, all from one sample in a study of CD8 T cells in ankylosing spondylitis. TCRdb independently ran MiXCR on the 5' RACE reads; one entry per CDR3 protein. This table has fewer than 200,000 distinct CDR3 sequences, roughly 10% appearing once. Sequenced material: blood, either unsorted or a sorted T cell fraction (not recorded which). These receptors were taken from a female donor with ankylosing spondylitis or in good health (not recorded which). Each CDR3 is given with its conserved first and last residue. A D gene is named only where the DNA matches it firmly. Clone size is given for some rows only: seen once, a few or many times, or a class if the clone is expanded.

d_call: TRBD2; v_call: TRBV4-3; clone_size: many; j_call: TRBJ2-5; cdr3_aa: CASSQILAGEETQYF; cdr3_nt: TGCGCCAGCAGCCAAATACTAGCGGGAGAAGAGACCCAGTACTTC
d_call: .; v_call: TRBV28; clone_size: few; j_call: TRBJ1-1; cdr3_aa: CASLLNTEAFF; cdr3_nt: TGTGCCTCCCTCCTGAACACTGAAGCTTTCTTT
d_call: .; v_call: TRBV15; clone_size: many; j_call: TRBJ2-3; cdr3_aa: CATSRDRWDTSTDTQYF; cdr3_nt: TGTGCCACCAGCAGAGATCGATGGGACACCAGCACAGATACGCAGTATTTT
d_call: .; v_call: TRBV4-3; clone_size: .; j_call: TRBJ1-1; cdr3_aa: CASSQVERNTEAFF; cdr3_nt: TGCGCCAGCAGCCAAGTGGAGCGAAACACTGAAGCTTTCTTT
d_call: .; v_call: TRBV24-1; clone_size: few; j_call: TRBJ1-5; cdr3_aa: CATSDWDSNQPQHF; cdr3_nt: TGTGCCACCAGTGATTGGGATAGCAATCAGCCCCAGCATTTT
d_call: .; v_call: TRBV27; clone_size: .; j_call: TRBJ1-3; cdr3_aa: CASSLGVSGNTIYF; cdr3_nt: TGTGCCAGCAGTCTCGGAGTGTCTGGAAACACCATATATTTT
d_call: TRBD1; v_call: TRBV3-1; clone_size: many; j_call: TRBJ2-7; cdr3_aa: CASSQGTGGGYEQYF; cdr3_nt: TGTGCCAGCAGCCAGGGGACAGGGGGCGGTTACGAGCAGTACTTC
d_call: TRBD1; v_call: TRBV11-1; clone_size: many; j_call: TRBJ1-1; cdr3_aa: CASSLPTGRFNTEAFF; cdr3_nt: TGTGCCAGCAGCTTGCCGACAGGGCGATTCAACACTGAAGCTTTCTTT
d_call: .; v_call: TRBV20-1; clone_size: .; j_call: TRBJ2-2; cdr3_aa: CSARESRPTGLIGELFF; cdr3_nt: TGCAGTGCTAGAGAATCCAGGCCAACAGGGTTAATCGGGGAGCTGTTTTTT
d_call: .; v_call: TRBV11-2; clone_size: .; j_call: TRBJ2-1; cdr3_aa: CASSTSGDSYNEQFF; cdr3_nt: TGTGCCAGCAGCACCAGCGGAGACTCCTACAATGAGCAGTTCTTC
d_call: .; v_call: TRBV9; clone_size: .; j_call: TRBJ1-1; cdr3_aa: CASSGGRTVTSEAFF; cdr3_nt: TGTGCCAGCAGCGGGGGGAGGACAGTGACCTCTGAAGCTTTCTTT
d_call: TRBD1; v_call: TRBV7-2; clone_size: few; j_call: TRBJ1-1; cdr3_aa: CASSVTGGGNTEAFF; cdr3_nt: TGTGCCAGCAGCGTGACAGGGGGTGGGAACACTGAAGCTTTCTTT
d_call: TRBD1; v_call: TRBV4-1; clone_size: few; j_call: TRBJ1-6; cdr3_aa: CASSQGQGPPLHF; cdr3_nt: TGCGCCAGCAGCCAAGGACAGGGACCACCCCTCCACTTT
d_call: TRBD1; v_call: TRBV7-9; clone_size: many; j_call: TRBJ1-2; cdr3_aa: CASSTSGQGTGYTF; cdr3_nt: TGTGCCAGCAGCACCTCCGGACAGGGGACGGGCTACACCTTC
d_call: .; v_call: TRBV18; clone_size: few; j_call: TRBJ2-1; cdr3_aa: CASSPVALLYNEQFF; cdr3_nt: TGTGCCAGCTCACCAGTAGCCTTACTCTACAATGAGCAGTTCTTC
d_call: TRBD2; v_call: TRBV20-1; clone_size: .; j_call: TRBJ2-1; cdr3_aa: CSARREGTYLTNNEQFF; cdr3_nt: TGCAGTGCTAGGCGGGAGGGGACCTACCTAACCAACAATGAGCAGTTCTTC
d_call: .; v_call: TRBV5-5; clone_size: few; j_call: TRBJ1-1; cdr3_aa: CASSLARLNTEAFF; cdr3_nt: TGTGCCAGCAGCTTGGCCCGGTTGAACACTGAAGCTTTCTTT
d_call: .; v_call: TRBV7-2; clone_size: .; j_call: TRBJ2-1; cdr3_aa: CASSPMGDEQFF; cdr3_nt: TGTGCCAGCAGCCCGATGGGGGATGAGCAGTTCTTC
d_call: .; v_call: TRBV28; clone_size: .; j_call: TRBJ2-3; cdr3_aa: CASSFPRKGSSTDTQYF; cdr3_nt: TGTGCCAGCAGTTTCCCAAGGAAGGGGTCCTCCACAGATACGCAGTATTTT
d_call: TRBD2; v_call: TRBV4-3; clone_size: .; j_call: TRBJ2-7; cdr3_aa: CASSQETGGVNEQYF; cdr3_nt: TGCGCCAGCAGCCAAGAAACGGGAGGGGTAAACGAGCAGTACTTC
d_call: .; v_call: TRBV4-3; clone_size: few; j_call: TRBJ1-4; cdr3_aa: CASSQDFEKLFF; cdr3_nt: TGCGCCAGCAGCCAAGATTTCGAAAAACTGTTTTTT
d_call: .; v_call: TRBV11-2; clone_size: .; j_call: TRBJ2-1; cdr3_aa: CASSLPAVEPSNEQFF; cdr3_nt: TGTGCCAGCAGCTTGCCAGCGGTCGAGCCTTCAAATGAGCAGTTCTTC
d_call: TRBD1; v_call: TRBV27; clone_size: many; j_call: TRBJ2-7; cdr3_aa: CASSLTGDSYEQYF; cdr3_nt: TGTGCCAGCAGTCTCACAGGGGACTCCTACGAGCAGTACTTC
d_call: .; v_call: TRBV6-1; clone_size: .; j_call: TRBJ2-5; cdr3_aa: CASSTIGGIQETQYF; cdr3_nt: TGTGCCAGCTCCACGATAGGAGGGATTCAAGAGACCCAGTACTTC
d_call: .; v_call: TRBV29-1; clone_size: few; j_call: TRBJ1-2; cdr3_aa: CSVEDARRRYTF; cdr3_nt: TGCAGCGTTGAAGACGCCAGAAGACGCTACACCTTC
d_call: .; v_call: TRBV3-1; clone_size: few; j_call: TRBJ2-7; cdr3_aa: CASSLPSRGAVWEQYF; cdr3_nt: TGTGCCAGCAGCCTACCGTCTCGCGGGGCGGTCTGGGAGCAGTACTTC
d_call: TRBD2; v_call: TRBV29-1; clone_size: many; j_call: TRBJ2-5; cdr3_aa: CSVEDRDPSGTGTQYF; cdr3_nt: TGCAGCGTTGAAGATAGGGATCCGAGCGGGACGGGGACCCAGTACTTC
d_call: TRBD2; v_call: TRBV5-6; clone_size: few; j_call: TRBJ2-7; cdr3_aa: CASSLGLADEQYF; cdr3_nt: TGTGCCAGCAGCCTAGGACTAGCTGACGAGCAGTACTTC
d_call: .; v_call: TRBV11-2; clone_size: .; j_call: TRBJ1-2; cdr3_aa: CASSLYRAYGYTF; cdr3_nt: TGTGCCAGCAGCTTATACAGAGCCTATGGCTACACCTTC
d_call: .; v_call: TRBV27; clone_size: few; j_call: TRBJ1-1; cdr3_aa: CASSFSVWGTEAFF; cdr3_nt: TGTGCCAGCAGTTTTTCTGTATGGGGCACTGAAGCTTTCTTT
d_call: .; v_call: TRBV12-3/TRBV12-4; clone_size: many; j_call: TRBJ2-1; cdr3_aa: CASSLPGDPEQFF; cdr3_nt: TGTGCCAGCAGTCTCCCCGGGGACCCTGAGCAGTTCTTC
d_call: .; v_call: TRBV7-9; clone_size: many; j_call: TRBJ2-3; cdr3_aa: CASSPFDTDTQYF; cdr3_nt: TGTGCCAGCAGCCCATTTGACACAGATACGCAGTATTTT
d_call: .; v_call: TRBV4-3; clone_size: many; j_call: TRBJ2-2; cdr3_aa: CASSQDQIAGELFF; cdr3_nt: TGCGCCAGCAGCCAAGACCAAATCGCCGGGGAGCTGTTTTTT
d_call: TRBD2; v_call: TRBV19; clone_size: few; j_call: TRBJ2-3; cdr3_aa: CASTSLAGTSGRVADTQYF; cdr3_nt: TGTGCCAGTACCTCCCTCGCCGGGACTAGCGGGAGAGTGGCAGATACGCAGTATTTT
d_call: .; v_call: TRBV27; clone_size: few; j_call: TRBJ2-7; cdr3_aa: CASSTSSLIRDEQYF; cdr3_nt: TGTGCCAGCAGTACTTCAAGCTTAATCAGGGACGAGCAGTACTTC
d_call: .; v_call: TRBV14; clone_size: .; j_call: TRBJ2-4; cdr3_aa: CASLTEDMGRAKNIQYF; cdr3_nt: TGTGCCAGCTTGACTGAAGATATGGGAAGGGCTAAAAACATTCAGTACTTC